The 5 T cell receptor beta chains in this list originate from one sample, sequenced in a study of T cell repertoires in cytomegalovirus infection. No antigens are known for them. TCRdb itself ran the reads through MiXCR, one entry per CDR3 protein. The sample lists approximately 280,000 distinct CDR3 sequences, roughly a fifth occurring once. The input for sequencing was cultured PBMCs, taken from culture after CMV antigen stimulation. The receptors here all came from a human donor in good health (CMV status not recorded). Some clones in this sample may be carry-over from other donors' samples.

The chain employs TRBV11-2 and TRBJ2-3; 14 positions match TRBD2. This CDR3 is built from 20 residues. The junction had 11 bases not matched to a gene; V was cut back by 0 bases and J by 3 bases. CDR1 and CDR2 from the germline V gene are SGHAT and FQNNGV. CDR3 region: CASSLDAGLAGEGLTDTQYF. CDR3 sequence (DNA): TGTGCCAGCAGCTTAGATGCGGGACTAGCGGGAGAGGGGTTAACAGATACGCAGTATTTT.

The chain uses TRBV20-1 and TRBJ1-1; no clear D gene. This CDR3 has 13 amino acids. Germline CDR1 reads DFQATT; CDR2 reads SNEGSKA (reference sequence). Trimming shortened V by 3 bases and J by 0 bases, and 8 bases separated the two germline ends. The DNA of the CDR3 is TGCAGTGCTAGTGGCAGTTTGAACACTGAAGCTTTCTTT. It specifies CSASGSLNTEAFF.

V gene TRBV19 combines with J gene TRBJ1-2; D is uncertain. This CDR3 is 12 amino acids long. CDR1 LNHDA and CDR2 SQIVND come from the germline V gene (reference sequence). Trimming took off 5 bases at V and 8 bases at J, with 12 bases between the two ends. In nucleotides, the CDR3 is TGTGCCAGTAGTGCGGTAATTTGGGGCTACACCTTC. Encoded protein: CASSAVIWGYTF.

This clonotype was observed a handful of times. J is TRBJ1-2 and V is TRBV19, with TRBD1 identical over 12 bases. Losses at the gene ends were 4 bases for V and 4 bases for J; bases not matched to a gene: 13. The germline gives CDR1 LNHDA, CDR2 SQIVND (reference sequence). CDR3 length: 18 residues. CDR3 sequence reads: CASSKEGDRGRIGYGYTF. In DNA, the CDR3 is TGTGCCAGTAGTAAAGAAGGGGACAGGGGGCGGATAGGCTATGGCTACACCTTC.

The chain recombines TRBV28 with TRBJ1-5; weak D call: TRBD1 (6 bases). The germline V gene has CDR1 MDHEN and CDR2 SYDVKM. The CDR3 extends over 15 amino acids. The germline V and J ends were trimmed by 7 bases and 2 bases, with 15 bases remaining between them. The CDR3 is CASTGGAWGNQPQHF. As DNA, the CDR3 is TGTGCCAGCACCGGGGGGGCGTGGGGCAATCAGCCCCAGCATTTT.